These 11 T cell receptor beta chains share one sample of origin, sequenced in a study of neoadjuvant anti-PD-1 for oral cavity cancer. This table comes from immunoSEQ multiplex PCR, and its TCRdb copy is limited to in-frame clones, with some not included. The table shows about 15,000 clones, with 62% occurring only once. The sample consisted of PBMCs, taken before nivolumab (anti-PD-1) treatment. The source of these receptors is a person aged 35-79 years with oral cavity squamous cell carcinoma.

This clone was counted a few times. The rearrangement uses TRBV9 and TRBJ1-5; D gene unclear. This CDR3 has 15 residues. Germline CDR1 and CDR2: SGDLS and YYNGEE. V was cut by 0 bases and J by 3 bases, with 10 bases left in between. The CDR3 region has the DNA TGTGCCAGCAGCGTAGGACCGACCCACAATCAGCCCCAGCATTTT. Its translation: CASSVGPTHNQPQHF.

V is TRBV20-1 and J is TRBJ2-5; no clear D. Trimming shortened V by 6 bases and J by 2 bases, and 4 bases separated the two germline ends. Germline values: CDR1 DFQATT, CDR2 SNEGSKA (reference sequence). The CDR3 totals 10 residues. The CDR3 region is CSASQETQYF. For the CDR3, the DNA is TGCAGTGCGTCTCAAGAGACCCAGTACTTC.

The V and J genes are TRBV18 and TRBJ1-4; possible D gene TRBD1, 5 bases. V lost 4 bases and J 0 bases, leaving 9 bases between the germline ends. Germline lookup yields CDR1 KGHSH and CDR2 LQKENI. The CDR3 is made up of 15 amino acids. The CDR3 region has the DNA TGTGCCAGCTCACGACGACAGTCAACTAATGAAAAACTGTTTTTT. Translated, it gives CASSRRQSTNEKLFF.

The chain carries TRBV20-1 and TRBJ1-1; D possibly corresponds to TRBD1 (5 bases). Germline V lookup: CDR1 DFQATT, CDR2 SNEGSKA (reference sequence). V lost 5 bases to trimming and J lost 8 bases, with 6 bases between them. The CDR3 covers 9 residues. The CDR3: CSARTEAFF. The CDR3 DNA follows: TGCAGTGCTCGGACAGAAGCTTTCTTT.

This chain uses TRBV6-1 with TRBJ1-1; D gene uncertain. Germline CDR1 MNHNS, CDR2 SASEGT. Trimming left V 8 bases short and J 0 bases short, with 13 bases between. There are 14 residues in the CDR3. The CDR3 DNA reads as TGTGCCAGCCTCCGGGCATTCATGAACACTGAAGCTTTCTTT. This translates into CASLRAFMNTEAFF.

This clone was counted a few times. This chain uses TRBV2 with TRBJ2-1; 11 bases agree with TRBD2. This CDR3 is built from 14 residues. From germline, CDR1 is SNHLY and CDR2 FYNNEI. V lost 5 bases and J lost 7; bases outside the gene matches: 4. In DNA form, the CDR3 reads TGTGCCAGCAGTCCACTAGCGGGAGTAAATGAGCAGTTCTTC. This encodes CASSPLAGVNEQFF.

J is TRBJ2-3 and V is TRBV7-8; D not resolved. Germline V CDR1 and CDR2: SGHVS, FQNEAQ. V gave up 4 bases and J gave up 5 bases, with 13 bases separating them. The CDR3 loop spans 14 amino acids. In DNA form, the CDR3 reads TGTGCCAGCAGCTCCCTGGGCCTAGGAGATACGCAGTATTTT. Translating gives CASSSLGLGDTQYF.

The chain joins TRBV28 to TRBJ1-2; 7 nucleotides agree with TRBD1. V lost 2 bases and J lost 0; bases outside the gene matches: 9. Germline CDR1 is MDHEN and CDR2 is SYDVKM. The CDR3 totals 17 residues. The CDR3 nucleotides are TGTGCCAGCAGTTTAAGCCCCCTAGGACAGGCTAACTATGGCTACACCTTC. It is translated as CASSLSPLGQANYGYTF.

This chain links TRBV11-3 with TRBJ1-5; D is possibly TRBD1 (5 bases). With 0 bases removed from V and 0 bases from J, the gap between germline ends came to 15 bases. The CDR3 is 18 amino acids. Germline V lookup: CDR1 SGHNT, CDR2 YENEEA. The CDR3 nucleotides read TGTGCCAGCAGCTTAGATCTGGGGGGAGGGTATAGCAATCAGCCCCAGCATTTT. Protein product: CASSLDLGGGYSNQPQHF.

The rearrangement joins TRBV7-2 to TRBJ2-1, with D hard to call. The CDR3 is 15 residues long. The V gene's germline CDR1 is SGHTA and CDR2 FQGNSA. Trimming took 2 bases from V and 2 from J, leaving 10 bases between them. The CDR3 loop is CASSLLLTAYNEQFF. The CDR3 DNA sequence: TGTGCCAGCAGCTTACTGTTAACCGCCTACAATGAGCAGTTCTTC.

J is TRBJ1-1 and V is TRBV11-2; 7 bases agree with TRBD1. CDR1 and CDR2 (germline): SGHAT, FQNNGV. The CDR3 extends over 15 amino acids. V lost 6 bases to trimming and J lost 10 bases; unmatched junction nucleotides: 17. The CDR3 spells CASRRAGGSSGGAFF. As DNA, the CDR3 is TGTGCCAGCAGACGCGCAGGGGGTAGTTCAGGAGGAGCTTTCTTT. The full variable domain, in which reference TRBV11-2 and TRBJ1-1 provide the parts outside the CDR3, is EAGVAQSPRYKIIEKRQSVAFWCNPISGHATLYWYQQILGQGPKLLIQFQNNGVVDDSQLPKDRFSAERLKGVDSTLKIQPAKLEDSAVYLCASRRAGGSSGGAFFGQGTRLTVV.